This paragraph covers one T cell receptor (beta chain) sequence. The sample belongs to a study of cytotoxic CD8 clonotypes in ibrutinib-treated CLL. Background on the study: Timing of response sample collection was a median around 12 months after treatment start, with a range of 6 to 36.

The CDR3 covers 15 residues. CDR1 and CDR2 from the germline V gene are MNHEY and SVGAGI. V lost 0 bases and J 3 bases, leaving 9 bases between the germline ends. TCRdb keeps only in-frame clones here, not all; method: immunoSEQ multiplex PCR. The sample holds some 150,000 clones, 76% seen once. Sequencing used PBMCs, obtained after 24 months of ibrutinib treatment. The TCR sequence derives from a human donor with chronic lymphocytic leukemia. The chain uses TRBV6-5 and TRBJ1-5, with D hard to call. This CDR3 is CASSYSPRPNQPQHF. Here the CDR3 DNA reads TGTGCCAGCAGTTACTCCCCCCGGCCCAATCAGCCCCAGCATTTT.